The present T cell receptor (beta chain) was sequenced within a study of OX40 agonist ivuxolimab in advanced cancers. Study overall: Ivuxolimab, an agonistic anti-OX40 (CD134) antibody, was given to patients.

Concerning this clone: As yet, its antigen is unknown.

Sequencing used immunoSEQ multiplex PCR; TCRdb keeps in-frame clones, though not all of them. The sample yields around 20,000 clones, around 81% seen once. Study results and caveats: Partial responders at 0.1-3.0 mg/kg had among the lowest clonal expansion. Expanded clones belonging to CD8+ T cells outnumbered, on average, those of CD4+.

Germline lookup yields CDR1 LNHDA and CDR2 SQIVND (reference sequence). This CDR3 comprises 13 residues. This specimen was CD4+ or CD8+ T cells sorted from blood, taken in a trial of the OX40 agonist ivuxolimab. The sequence was collected from an adult with an advanced solid tumor such as melanoma, head and neck, liver or kidney cancer. The genes are TRBV19 and TRBJ1-5; TRBD1 agrees at 9 bases. Here the CDR3 reads CAGGQGEDQPQHF. The CDR3 nucleotides read TGTGCGGGGGGACAGGGAGAAGATCAGCCCCAGCATTTT.